One and the same sample provided the 32 T cell receptor beta chains below, sequenced in a study of vaccination effects on CD4 cells after COVID-19. Sequencing in the ViraFEST assay came after antigen-specific CD4+ T cells had been expanded with viral peptide pools, which were used to stimulate PBMC. Cells that had been cultured for 10 days were the source of isolated CD4+ T cells. Vaccinated participants had no history of SARS-CoV-2 infection and tested negative for nucleocapsid antibodies. What these receptors recognize is not known. Measured with immunoSEQ multiplex PCR; TCRdb has only the in-frame clones, and not every one. Of roughly 75,000 clones in the sample, roughly 78% were seen once. The starting material was CD4+ T cells from PBMCs cultured with HCoV-OC43 spike peptides, obtained before COVID-19 vaccination. The subset was: HCoV-OC43 spike overlapping peptide pool stimulation. The origin of the receptors is a human donor who received a COVID-19 vaccine.

This clone was seen a single time. CDR3 sequence: CASSFDSQETQYF. For the CDR3, the DNA is TGCGCCAGCAGCTTCGACTCCCAAGAGACCCAGTACTTC. The chain is built from TRBV5-1 and TRBJ2-5, with D uncertain. The CDR3 runs 13 residues. Germline V gene lookup returns CDR1 SGHRS and CDR2 YFSETQ. The V end was cut by 2 bases, the J end by 1 base, with 6 bases between. The full variable domain, completed using reference TRBV5-1 and TRBJ2-5, is KAGVTQTPRYLIKTRGQQVTLSCSPISGHRSVSWYQQTPGQGLQFLFEYFSETQRNKGNFPGRFSGRQFSNSRSEMNVSTLELGDSALYLCASSFDSQETQYFGPGTRLLVL.

This chain links TRBV18 with TRBJ2-3, with 11 bases lining up with TRBD2. With V trimmed by 3 bases and J by 6 bases, 8 bases remained unmatched. This CDR3 has 16 amino acids. Per germline, CDR1 KGHSH and CDR2 LQKENI. This chain's CDR3 is CASSPQRLAGRDTQYF. The CDR3 DNA follows: TGTGCCAGCTCACCCCAGCGACTAGCGGGGCGGGATACGCAGTATTTT.

The chain joins TRBV5-6 to TRBJ2-3; tentative D call: TRBD1 (5 bases). The ends were cut back, 3 bases at V and 6 bases at J, with 11 bases in the middle. CDR1 and CDR2 (germline): SGHDT, YYEEEE. The length of the CDR3 is 13 residues. CDR3 protein: CASSWMQGDTQYF. In DNA, the CDR3 is TGTGCCAGCAGCTGGATGCAGGGTGATACGCAGTATTTT.

The rearrangement links TRBV24-1 to TRBJ2-5; 9 nucleotides agree with TRBD2. There are 19 residues in the CDR3. Germline CDR1 is KGHDR and CDR2 is SFDVKD. Germline trimming cut 4 bases from V and 4 bases from J; bases unmatched to any gene: 18. The CDR3 sequence: CATSDPSTRGGPSGETQYF. The CDR3 DNA sequence: TGTGCCACCAGTGACCCCTCTACGCGGGGGGGACCTAGTGGAGAGACCCAGTACTTC.

The chain's CDR3 is CAWMTGSSSGNTIYF. The CDR3 DNA is TGTGCCTGGATGACAGGGAGTAGCTCTGGAAACACCATATATTTT. This chain uses TRBV30 with TRBJ1-3; 7 bases are shared with TRBD1. This CDR3 comprises 15 residues. Germline loops: CDR1 GTSNPN, CDR2 SVGIG (reference sequence). Trimming removed 4 bases from V and 0 bases from J; junction bases left unmatched: 6.

The gene calls are TRBV5-1 and TRBJ2-3; 7 bases line up with TRBD1. V shed 0 bases, J shed 0 bases, and the junction held 7 bases outside the gene matches. Germline CDR1 reads SGHRS; CDR2 reads YFSETQ. This CDR3 is 17 amino acids long. The CDR3 reads CASSLVGTDPSTDTQYF. CDR3 DNA sequence: TGCGCCAGCAGCTTGGTGGGGACAGACCCTAGCACAGATACGCAGTATTTT.

This rearrangement joins TRBV5-1 to TRBJ1-1, with a possible D match to TRBD1 (5 bases). The CDR3 spans 16 residues. Germline V gene lookup returns CDR1 SGHRS and CDR2 YFSETQ. V lost 4 bases and J lost 1, with 17 bases in between. CDR3 sequence (DNA): TGCGCCAGCAGCGCCCATAACTTAGGACAGAACACTGAAGCTTTCTTT. Translating gives CASSAHNLGQNTEAFF.

The J gene is TRBJ1-5, the V gene TRBV6-1; D is undetermined. There are 13 residues in the CDR3. V was trimmed by 0 bases and J by 9 bases, leaving 9 bases between them. The V gene's germline CDR1 is MNHNS and CDR2 SASEGT. For the CDR3, the DNA is TGTGCCAGCAGTGAAGCGCGAGGGCGGCCCCAGCATTTT. This encodes CASSEARGRPQHF.

This chain uses TRBV7-8 with TRBJ1-4; 8 nucleotides agree with TRBD1. Germline V lookup: CDR1 SGHVS, CDR2 FQNEAQ. With 5 bases clipped from V and 7 bases from J, the junction kept 12 bases outside the gene matches. This CDR3 comprises 16 residues. This chain's CDR3 is CASSPDTSRGREKLFF. Here the CDR3 DNA reads TGTGCCAGCAGCCCCGATACAAGCAGGGGGCGTGAAAAACTGTTTTTT.

This chain joins TRBV3-1 (or the pseudogene TRBV3-2) and TRBJ1-5, with D possibly TRBD1 on 5 matching bases. Germline loops: CDR1 LGHDT, CDR2 YNNKEL (reference sequence). The CDR3 is 13 amino acids. The V end was cut by 3 bases, the J end by 5 bases, with 8 bases between. CDR3 sequence reads: CASSQRGDQPQHF. The CDR3 DNA reads as TGTGCCAGCAGCCAGAGGGGAGATCAGCCCCAGCATTTT.

The chain joins TRBV11-2 to TRBJ2-7; perhaps D is TRBD1 or TRBD2 (6 bases each). The germline V gene encodes CDR1 SGHAT and CDR2 FQNNGV. This CDR3 spans 12 amino acids. V was pared by 6 bases and J by 3 bases, with 9 bases between. In DNA, the CDR3 is TGTGCCAGCAGTCGGGGGCTCTACGAGCAGTACGTC. Translation: CASSRGLYEQYV.

The sample holds a few counts of this clone. The chain carries TRBV18 and TRBJ2-5; D remains unclear. CDR3 size: 13 residues. The germline gives CDR1 KGHSH, CDR2 LQKENI. The V end was cut by 6 bases, the J end by 5 bases, with 13 bases between. CDR3 loop: CASSDIIRETQYF. The CDR3 region has the DNA TGTGCCAGCTCCGATATTATCCGGGAGACCCAGTACTTC.

This chain links TRBV4-1 with TRBJ1-3; no clear D. CDR1 and CDR2 (germline): MGHRA, YSYEKL. The CDR3 covers 15 residues. V lost 6 bases and J lost 2, with 14 bases in between. The CDR3 sequence: CASSFSPVAGNTIYF. The CDR3 region has the DNA TGCGCCAGCAGTTTCTCCCCGGTAGCTGGAAACACCATATATTTT.

The table lists this clone with a count of one. The chain carries TRBV21-1 and TRBJ2-7; the table's D call, TRBD2, has no DNA check behind it. TRBV21-1 is tagged as a pseudogene. The CDR3 has 16 residues. This chain's CDR3 is CASSKERTRRDGEQYV. In nucleotides, the CDR3 is TGTGCCAGCAGCAAAGAACGGACAAGGCGGGACGGCGAGCAGTACGTC.

This clone has more than one count but fewer than ten. This same CDR3 is encoded by further DNA sequences in the sample. V and J are TRBV2 and TRBJ1-1; D gene unclear. This CDR3 has 11 residues. V lost 6 bases, J lost 2 bases, and 4 bases lay in between. Germline loops: CDR1 SNHLY, CDR2 FYNNEI. CDR3 residues: CASRPNTEAFF. The CDR3 DNA reads TGTGCCAGCAGGCCAAACACTGAAGCTTTCTTT.

This clone was recorded only once. This chain links TRBV19 with TRBJ2-3; maybe TRBD2 (6 bases). The V gene's germline CDR1 is LNHDA and CDR2 SQIVND (reference sequence). The CDR3 totals 13 residues. The V end was cut by 6 bases, the J end by 2 bases, with 9 bases between. The CDR3 protein is CASSRDFTDTQYF. CDR3 sequence (DNA): TGTGCCAGTAGCCGGGACTTCACAGATACGCAGTATTTT.

The J gene is TRBJ2-3, the V gene TRBV7-3; possible D gene TRBD1, 6 bases. Germline CDR1 reads SGHTA; CDR2 reads FQGTGA. Trimming pared 5 bases from V and 4 bases from J, leaving 10 bases between. The CDR3 consists of 13 residues. The CDR3 nucleotides read TGTGCCAGCAGCCCCGGACAGTCAGATACGCAGTATTTT. Encoded protein: CASSPGQSDTQYF.

V gene TRBV28 combines with J gene TRBJ2-7; the match to TRBD1 covers 11 bases. The CDR3 sequence is 14 residues long. Germline V gene lookup returns CDR1 MDHEN and CDR2 SYDVKM. After removal of 6 bases from V and 1 base from J, the junction contained 2 bases not matched to a gene. CDR3 nucleotide sequence: TGTGCCAGCAGAGGGACAGGGGGATCCTACGAGCAGTACGTC. Its protein product is CASRGTGGSYEQYV.

The V and J genes are TRBV5-4 and TRBJ1-2; weak D call: TRBD1 (6 bases). The V end lost 4 bases, the J end lost 7 bases, and 14 bases lay between the germline ends. CDR3 length: 13 amino acids. CDR1 SGHNT and CDR2 YYREEE come from the germline V gene (reference sequence). The CDR3 spells CASSLTGAPGYTF. The CDR3 bases are TGTGCCAGCAGCCTGACGGGGGCGCCTGGCTACACCTTC.

The chain combines TRBV12-3 or TRBV12-4 with TRBJ2-1, with 9 bases lining up with TRBD1. The V and J ends lost 7 bases and 6 bases, in that order; junction bases with no gene match: 4. This CDR3 region has 13 residues. CDR3 sequence: CASTATGGNEQFF. CDR3 in DNA: TGTGCCAGCACCGCGACAGGGGGCAATGAGCAGTTCTTC.

This sequence joins TRBV24-1 and TRBJ1-3; no clear D gene. Per germline, CDR1 KGHDR and CDR2 SFDVKD. This CDR3 spans 13 amino acids. The ends were cut back, 3 bases at V and 4 bases at J, with 6 bases in the middle. As DNA, the CDR3 is TGTGCCACCAGTGATAACAGCGGAAACACCATATATTTT. Its translation: CATSDNSGNTIYF.

The chain combines TRBV5-5 with TRBJ1-2; TRBD1 aligns across 10 bases. CDR3 length: 15 residues. V dropped 1 base and J dropped 4; count of bases not matched to a gene: 4. Looked up from germline, CDR1 is SGHKS and CDR2 is YYEKEE (reference sequence). As DNA, the CDR3 is TGTGCCAGCAGCTTGTTGGGACAGGGGCTCTATGGCTACACCTTC. Protein sequence: CASSLLGQGLYGYTF.

This chain connects TRBV4-3 to TRBJ1-6; no reliable D call. The V end was cut by 2 bases, the J end by 0 bases, with 5 bases between. CDR1 is LGHNA, CDR2 YSLEER, per germline. The CDR3 is 15 amino acids. The CDR3 DNA reads TGCGCCAGCAGCCAAATGAGCTCCTATAATTCACCCCTCCACTTT. As protein: CASSQMSSYNSPLHF.

The sample holds one count of this clone. The chain has TRBV4-1 and TRBJ2-5, with 10 bases lining up with TRBD1. The germline CDR1 and CDR2 sequences are MGHRA and YSYEKL. With V trimmed by 3 bases and J by 1 base, 11 bases remained unmatched. The CDR3 loop spans 18 amino acids. In nucleotides, the CDR3 is TGCGCCAGCAGCCAGCTGTCTTTGGGACAGGGGACCCAAGAGACCCAGTACTTC. Protein: CASSQLSLGQGTQETQYF.

Worth noting for this clone: The junction departs from germline at one end; a sequencing error may be responsible. This chain joins TRBV3-1 (or the pseudogene TRBV3-2) and TRBJ2-5; tentative D call: TRBD2 (7 bases). The CDR3 spans 13 residues. The germline V gene encodes CDR1 LGHDT and CDR2 YNNKEL (reference sequence). The DNA of the CDR3 is TGTGCCAGCAGCCAAGGAGGGGGGGCTACGGTGGACTTC. Translating it yields CASSQGGGATVDF.

The chain employs TRBV7-6 and TRBJ2-3; possibly TRBD1 or TRBD2 for D (5 bases each). The germline V gene has CDR1 SGHVS and CDR2 FNYEAQ. V was cut by 10 bases and J by 7 bases, with 21 bases left in between. The CDR3 has 14 amino acids. The CDR3 DNA sequence: TGTGCCACAGACGACGGGGCCGCTGTGAATACGCAGTATTTT. Translating it yields CATDDGAAVNTQYF. The full variable domain, its missing parts supplied by reference TRBV7-6 and TRBJ2-3, is GAGVSQSPRYKVTKRGQDVALRCDPISGHVSLYWYRQALGQGPEFLTYFNYEAQQDKSGLPNDRFSAERPEGSISTLTIQRTEQRDSAMYRCATDDGAAVNTQYFGPGTRLTVL.

The chain links TRBV2 to TRBJ1-4; D perhaps matches TRBD1 (6 bases). The germline gives CDR1 SNHLY, CDR2 FYNNEI. The CDR3 is 14 amino acids. V lost 7 bases, J lost 7 bases, and 16 bases lay in between. The CDR3 loop is CASINRVAGEKLFF. CDR3 coding DNA: TGTGCCAGCATTAACAGGGTGGCGGGTGAAAAACTGTTTTTT. The full variable domain, with the rest looked up from reference TRBV2 and TRBJ1-4, is EPEVTQTPSHQVTQMGQEVILRCVPISNHLYFYWYRQILGQKVEFLVSFYNNEISEKSEIFDDQFSVERPDGSNFTLKIRSTKLEDSAMYFCASINRVAGEKLFFGSGTQLSVL.

The chain combines TRBV19 with TRBJ2-6; D is undetermined. Germline CDR1 is LNHDA and CDR2 is SQIVND (reference sequence). CDR3 length: 15 amino acids. The V end lost 2 bases, the J end lost 4 bases, and 9 bases lay between the germline ends. The CDR3 bases are TGTGCCAGTAGTATAATAAGGTCCGGGGCCAACGTCCTGACTTTC. It translates to CASSIIRSGANVLTF.

This clone has more than one count but fewer than ten. The chain joins TRBV4-2 to TRBJ1-2; maybe TRBD1 (5 bases). V was cut by 2 bases and J by 5 bases, with 12 bases left in between. The CDR3 runs to 14 residues. The germline CDR1 and CDR2 sequences are LGHNA and YNFKEQ. The DNA of the CDR3 is TGTGCCAGCAGCCAACAACAGGAGATGTATGGCTACACCTTC. This gives the protein CASSQQQEMYGYTF.

This chain uses TRBV7-9 with TRBJ1-2, with 10 bases lining up with TRBD1. Unmatched junction bases numbered 8, after V lost 3 bases and J lost 7 bases. The CDR3 length is 15 residues. CDR1 and CDR2 (germline): SEHNR, FQNEAQ (reference sequence). This CDR3 is CASSFQTGGASGYTF. CDR3 DNA: TGTGCCAGCAGCTTTCAGACAGGGGGCGCGAGTGGCTACACCTTC.

The chain employs TRBV5-8 and TRBJ1-3, with D perhaps TRBD1 (5 bases). This CDR3 is built from 16 residues. Germline lookup yields CDR1 SGHTS and CDR2 YDEGEE. V lost 0 bases, J lost 0 bases, and 10 bases lay in between. The CDR3 nucleotides read TGTGCCAGCAGCTTGGCCGGGGACTACTCTGGAAACACCATATATTTT. It specifies CASSLAGDYSGNTIYF.

The chain recombines TRBV30 with TRBJ2-2, with D perhaps matching TRBD2 (7 bases). The V end lost 0 bases, the J end lost 5 bases, and 13 bases lay between the germline ends. Germline V lookup: CDR1 GTSNPN, CDR2 SVGIG (reference sequence). The length of the CDR3 is 15 residues. The CDR3 DNA sequence: TGTGCCTGGAGTGTACGGGGGGCAAGTACCGGGGAGCTGTTTTTT. It yields the protein CAWSVRGASTGELFF.